This T cell receptor (beta chain) was recorded in a study of T cell responses to AZD1222 COVID-19 vaccine. Using immunoSEQ multiplex PCR, the repertoire was profiled, and TCRdb retains in-frame clones only, with some absent. The sample shows some 130,000 clones, more than 90% of them seen only once. Comments on this clone: Its target is unknown.

CDR1 is KGHDR and CDR2 is SFDVKD in the germline V gene. Deletions cut 4 bases from V and 7 bases from J, with 18 bases between. This CDR3 region has 15 residues. Study results and caveats: Nearly half of spike-specific TCRs reportedly go after variant regions that carry no mutations. Among those given AZD1222, only five or six were seropositive at baseline. Compared with day 0, the breadth and depth of the Spike-specific TCR repertoire rose significantly after two doses of AZD1222. Researchers report vaccine-associated CD4 TCRs spanning spike, with dominance at 160-218 and 743-854.

This TCR came from an adult who received the AZD1222 COVID-19 vaccine. The sequences come from peripheral blood, collected 28 days after the second AZD1222 dose. The rearrangement uses TRBV24-1 and TRBJ1-2, with a weak D call TRBD1 (6 bases). The CDR3 loop is CATSDGGALSVGYTF. CDR3 nucleotide sequence: TGTGCCACCAGTGACGGGGGGGCGCTTAGTGTTGGCTACACCTTC.